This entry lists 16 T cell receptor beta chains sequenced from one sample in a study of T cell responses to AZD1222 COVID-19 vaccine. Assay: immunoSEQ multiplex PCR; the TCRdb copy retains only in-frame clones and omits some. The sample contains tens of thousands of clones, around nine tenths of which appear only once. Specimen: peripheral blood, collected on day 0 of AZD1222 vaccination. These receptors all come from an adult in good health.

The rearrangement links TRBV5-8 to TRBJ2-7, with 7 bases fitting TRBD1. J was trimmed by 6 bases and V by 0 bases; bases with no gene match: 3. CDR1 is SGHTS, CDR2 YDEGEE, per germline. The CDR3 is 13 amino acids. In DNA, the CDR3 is TGTGCCAGCAGCTTGGAAGGGGGCGGCGAGCAGTACTTC. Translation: CASSLEGGGEQYF.

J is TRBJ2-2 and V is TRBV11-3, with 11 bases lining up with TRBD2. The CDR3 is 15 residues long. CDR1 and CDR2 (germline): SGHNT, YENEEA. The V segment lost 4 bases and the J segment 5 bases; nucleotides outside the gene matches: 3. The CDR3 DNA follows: TGTGCCAGCAGCTCGGCTAGCGGGAGGACCGGGGAGCTGTTTTTT. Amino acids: CASSSASGRTGELFF.

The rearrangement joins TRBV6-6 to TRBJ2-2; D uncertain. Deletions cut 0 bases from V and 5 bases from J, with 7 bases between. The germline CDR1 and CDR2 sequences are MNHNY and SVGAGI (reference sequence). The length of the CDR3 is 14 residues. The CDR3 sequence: CASSYSIRTGELFF. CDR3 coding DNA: TGTGCCAGCAGTTACTCGATTCGGACCGGGGAGCTGTTTTTT.

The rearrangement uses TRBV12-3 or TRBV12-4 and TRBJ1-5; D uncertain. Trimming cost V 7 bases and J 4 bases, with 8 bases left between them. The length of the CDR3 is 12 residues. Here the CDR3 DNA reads TGTGCCAGCACCGAAGGGAATCAGCCCCAGCATTTT. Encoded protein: CASTEGNQPQHF.

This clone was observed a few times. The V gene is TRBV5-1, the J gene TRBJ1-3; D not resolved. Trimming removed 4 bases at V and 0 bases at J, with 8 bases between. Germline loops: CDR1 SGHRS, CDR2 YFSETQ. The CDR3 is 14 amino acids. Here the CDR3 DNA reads TGCGCCAGCAGCCAAGAATCCTCTGGAAACACCATATATTTT. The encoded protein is CASSQESSGNTIYF.

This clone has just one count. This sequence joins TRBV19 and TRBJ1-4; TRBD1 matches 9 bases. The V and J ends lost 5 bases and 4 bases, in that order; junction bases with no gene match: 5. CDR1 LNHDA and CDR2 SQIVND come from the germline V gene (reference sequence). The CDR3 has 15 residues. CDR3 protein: CASSRGQGLNEKLFF. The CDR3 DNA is TGTGCCAGTAGTCGGGGACAGGGCCTTAATGAAAAACTGTTTTTT. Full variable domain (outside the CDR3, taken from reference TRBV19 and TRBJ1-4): DGGITQSPKYLFRKEGQNVTLSCEQNLNHDAMYWYRQDPGQGLRLIYYSQIVNDFQKGDIAEGYSVSREKKESFPLTVTSAQKNPTAFYLCASSRGQGLNEKLFFGSGTQLSVL.

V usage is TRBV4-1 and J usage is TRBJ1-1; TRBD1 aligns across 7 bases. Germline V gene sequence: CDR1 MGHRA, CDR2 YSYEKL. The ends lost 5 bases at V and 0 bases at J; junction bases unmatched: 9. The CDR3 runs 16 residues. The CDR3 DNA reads TGCGCCAGCAGCACTACAGGGGCCTACATGAACACTGAAGCTTTCTTT. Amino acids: CASSTTGAYMNTEAFF.

The CDR3 is CASSLGGYNEKLFF. CDR3 nucleotide sequence: TGTGCCAGCAGCTTGGGGGGATATAATGAAAAACTGTTTTTT. This sequence joins TRBV7-2 and TRBJ1-4, with D possibly being TRBD1 (5 bases). Germline loops: CDR1 SGHTA, CDR2 FQGNSA. This CDR3 has 14 amino acids. Trimming shortened V by 3 bases and J by 4 bases, and 9 bases separated the two germline ends.

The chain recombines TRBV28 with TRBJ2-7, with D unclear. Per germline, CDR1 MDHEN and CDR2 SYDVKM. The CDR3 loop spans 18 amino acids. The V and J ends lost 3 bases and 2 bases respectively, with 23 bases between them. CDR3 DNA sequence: TGTGCCAGCAGTTTCGCAAACAGTAGGGCGTCCCTAACCTACGAGCAGTACTTC. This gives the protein CASSFANSRASLTYEQYF.

CDR3 in DNA: TGCGCCAGCAACGCCGGGGCGGCCTACAATGAGCAGTTCTTC. Translating it yields CASNAGAAYNEQFF. The chain is built from TRBV5-1 and TRBJ2-1; D is possibly TRBD1 or TRBD2 (5 bases each). The CDR3 has 14 residues. Germline CDR1 SGHRS, CDR2 YFSETQ. Trimming left V 6 bases short and J 2 bases short, with 12 bases between.

DNA for the CDR3: TGTGCCAGCAGCGAGGGTCTGAGGGGCACTGAAGCTTTCTTT. Translated, it gives CASSEGLRGTEAFF. The rearrangement joins TRBV27 to TRBJ1-1; a possible D gene is TRBD1 (5 bases). CDR1 and CDR2 (germline): MNHEY, SMNVEV (reference sequence). Deletions cut 6 bases from V and 4 bases from J, with 15 bases between. This CDR3 comprises 14 residues.

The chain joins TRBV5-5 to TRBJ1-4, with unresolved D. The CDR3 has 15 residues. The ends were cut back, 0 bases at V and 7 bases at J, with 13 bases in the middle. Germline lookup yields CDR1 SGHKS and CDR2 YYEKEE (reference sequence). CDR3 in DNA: TGTGCCAGCAGCTTGGGAGGAGGGTTTAGTGAAAAACTGTTTTTT. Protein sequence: CASSLGGGFSEKLFF.

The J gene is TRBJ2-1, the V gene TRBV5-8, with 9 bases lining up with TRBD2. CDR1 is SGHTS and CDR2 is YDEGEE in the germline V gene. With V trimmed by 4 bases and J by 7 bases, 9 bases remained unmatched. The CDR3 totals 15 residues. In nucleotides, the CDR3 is TGTGCCAGCAGCGATAGCGGGAGAATAGTAAATGAGCAGTTCTTC. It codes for CASSDSGRIVNEQFF.

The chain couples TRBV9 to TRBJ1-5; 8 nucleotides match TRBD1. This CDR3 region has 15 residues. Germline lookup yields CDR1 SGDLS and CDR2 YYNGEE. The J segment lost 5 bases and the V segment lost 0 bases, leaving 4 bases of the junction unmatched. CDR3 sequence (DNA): TGTGCCAGCAGCGTAGGGTCAGGGGGCGATCAGCCCCAGCATTTT. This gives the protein CASSVGSGGDQPQHF.

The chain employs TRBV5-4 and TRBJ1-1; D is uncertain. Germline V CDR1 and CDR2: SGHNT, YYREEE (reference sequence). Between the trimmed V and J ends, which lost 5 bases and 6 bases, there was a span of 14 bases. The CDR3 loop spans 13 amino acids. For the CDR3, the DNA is TGTGCCAGCAGTGGGAGTCCGGCGGCTGAAGCTTTCTTT. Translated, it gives CASSGSPAAEAFF. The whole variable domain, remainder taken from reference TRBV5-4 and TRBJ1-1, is ETGVTQSPTHLIKTRGQQVTLRCSSQSGHNTVSWYQQALGQGPQFIFQYYREEENGRGNFPPRFSGLQFPNYSSELNVNALELDDSALYLCASSGSPAAEAFFGQGTRLTVV.

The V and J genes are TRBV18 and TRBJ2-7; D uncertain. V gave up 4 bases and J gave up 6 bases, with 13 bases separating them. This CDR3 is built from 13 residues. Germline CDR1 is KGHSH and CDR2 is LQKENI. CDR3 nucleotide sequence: TGTGCCAGCTCACTCGCTCCCGACGGCGAGCAGTACTTC. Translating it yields CASSLAPDGEQYF.